A single sample is the source of the 29 T cell receptor beta chains below, sequenced in a study of T cells after yellow fever vaccination. Each CDR3 protein gets one entry after TCRdb re-called the 5' RACE reads with MiXCR. The table shows a few hundred thousand distinct CDR3 sequences, with 7% to 10% occurring only once. The sequencing used PBMCs, collected around 45 days after the first yellow fever vaccination. The receptors here all came from a man aged 18 to 29 who received the YFV17D yellow fever vaccine.

The chain uses TRBV5-1 and TRBJ2-5; 7 nucleotides align to TRBD2. Germline CDR1 and CDR2: SGHRS and YFSETQ. J was trimmed by 5 bases and V by 2 bases; bases with no gene match: 6. This CDR3 has 14 residues. The DNA for the CDR3 is TGCGCCAGCAGCTTCGCTAGCGGAGGCGAGACCCAGTACTTC. It translates to CASSFASGGETQYF. The full variable domain, in which reference TRBV5-1 and TRBJ2-5 provide the parts outside the CDR3, is KAGVTQTPRYLIKTRGQQVTLSCSPISGHRSVSWYQQTPGQGLQFLFEYFSETQRNKGNFPGRFSGRQFSNSRSEMNVSTLELGDSALYLCASSFASGGETQYFGPGTRLLVL.

The chain carries TRBV5-5 and TRBJ2-4, with 7 bases fitting TRBD1. Germline CDR1 and CDR2: SGHKS and YYEKEE (reference sequence). The J segment lost 2 bases and the V segment lost 3 bases, leaving 2 bases of the junction unmatched. The CDR3 is 14 residues long. CDR3 in DNA: TGTGCCAGCAGCTGGGGACAGTCCAAAAACATTCAGTACTTC. Translating it yields CASSWGQSKNIQYF.

This clonotype appeared a few times. The genes are TRBV7-2 and TRBJ2-1; no definite D call. V was cut by 5 bases and J by 3 bases, with 17 bases left in between. The CDR3 has 16 amino acids. Germline V gene sequence: CDR1 SGHTA, CDR2 FQGNSA. CDR3 protein: CASSPWSSPIYNEQFF. DNA of the CDR3: TGTGCCAGCAGCCCCTGGTCATCCCCCATCTACAATGAGCAGTTCTTC.

This clonotype was seen at least ten times. The chain combines TRBV19 with TRBJ2-7; D possibly uses TRBD1 or TRBD2 (5 bases each). The germline CDR1 and CDR2 sequences are LNHDA and SQIVND (reference sequence). The CDR3 covers 16 residues. Trimming took off 6 bases at V and 0 bases at J, with 18 bases between the two ends. CDR3 region: CASSTWLPGSSYEQYF. DNA of the CDR3: TGTGCCAGTAGCACTTGGCTGCCAGGGAGCTCCTACGAGCAGTACTTC.

Comments on this clonotype: The conserved phenylalanine or tryptophan normally closing the CDR3 is absent here, so this likely arose from a read error. The chain uses TRBV18 and TRBJ2-1; D not resolved. The CDR3 spans 14 residues. V lost 3 bases to trimming and J lost 4 bases, with 10 bases between them. Germline V gene data show CDR1 as KGHSH and CDR2 as LQKENI. The CDR3 coding sequence is TGTGCCAGCTCACCGGCGGATCCTTACAATGAGCAGTTCTTA. Its translation: CASSPADPYNEQFL.

This clonotype was counted many times. V and J are TRBV20-1 and TRBJ2-7; 8 nucleotides agree with TRBD1. This CDR3 contains 15 residues. The J segment lost 2 bases and the V segment lost 0 bases, leaving 6 bases of the junction unmatched. Germline V gene data show CDR1 as DFQATT and CDR2 as SNEGSKA (reference sequence). CDR3 amino acids: CSARDWQGATYEQYF. In nucleotides, the CDR3 is TGCAGTGCTAGAGATTGGCAGGGGGCTACCTACGAGCAGTACTTC.

This chain joins TRBV28 and TRBJ2-7; a weak D match, TRBD1 (6 bases). Germline values: CDR1 MDHEN, CDR2 SYDVKM. The CDR3 sequence is 19 residues long. Between the trimmed V and J ends, which lost 3 bases and 2 bases, there was a span of 26 bases. The CDR3, as DNA: TGTGCCAGCAGTTTGAACACGCTGGCCCGGGGACACCTTCCCTACGAGCAGTACGTC. Translating gives CASSLNTLARGHLPYEQYV.

This clonotype has at least ten counts. This chain joins TRBV5-1 and TRBJ2-2, with TRBD1 identical over 8 bases. The CDR3 is made up of 15 amino acids. The germline gives CDR1 SGHRS, CDR2 YFSETQ. Unmatched junction bases numbered 7, after V lost 5 bases and J lost 4 bases. CDR3 region: CASSYVDRGTGELFF. The CDR3 DNA is TGCGCCAGCAGTTACGTTGACAGGGGCACCGGGGAGCTGTTTTTT. The entire variable domain, with the rest obtained from reference TRBV5-1 and TRBJ2-2, is as follows: KAGVTQTPRYLIKTRGQQVTLSCSPISGHRSVSWYQQTPGQGLQFLFEYFSETQRNKGNFPGRFSGRQFSNSRSEMNVSTLELGDSALYLCASSYVDRGTGELFFGEGSRLTVL.

This clonotype was picked up a small number of times. The J gene is TRBJ2-7, the V gene TRBV7-2; TRBD2 agrees at 8 bases. J was trimmed by 1 base and V by 1 base; bases with no gene match: 3. The CDR3 spans 15 residues. The germline CDR1 and CDR2 sequences are SGHTA and FQGNSA. Here the CDR3 reads CASSLGASGSYEQYF. The DNA of the CDR3 is TGTGCCAGCAGCTTAGGGGCTAGCGGGTCCTACGAGCAGTACTTC. The full variable domain, its missing parts supplied by reference TRBV7-2 and TRBJ2-7, is GAGVSQSPSNKVTEKGKDVELRCDPISGHTALYWYRQSLGQGLEFLIYFQGNSAPDKSGLPSDRFSAERTGGSVSTLTIQRTQQEDSAVYLCASSLGASGSYEQYFGPGTRLTVT.

The table lists this clonotype with a few counts. The genes are TRBV7-9 and TRBJ2-7; D is uncertain. The CDR3 spans 13 residues. Germline V gene sequence: CDR1 SEHNR, CDR2 FQNEAQ (reference sequence). Trimming shortened V by 1 base and J by 6 bases, and 10 bases separated the two germline ends. The CDR3 DNA is TGTGCCAGCAGCTTAGTAGTAGGGTCCGAGCAGTACTTC. This encodes CASSLVVGSEQYF.

This chain links TRBV9 with TRBJ1-2; 10 nucleotides line up with TRBD1. V shed 3 bases and J 5 bases; nucleotides not matched to a gene: 4. The CDR3 sequence is 14 residues long. Germline V gives CDR1 SGDLS, CDR2 YYNGEE. CDR3 coding DNA: TGTGCCAGCAGCGCCGGGACAGGGGATTATGGCTACACCTTC. It translates to CASSAGTGDYGYTF.

This clonotype was found a few times. The genes are TRBV5-1 and TRBJ2-1; TRBD1 is a possible D gene (5 bases). The germline gives CDR1 SGHRS, CDR2 YFSETQ. The CDR3 has 15 amino acids. V was trimmed by 0 bases and J by 7 bases, leaving 14 bases between them. The CDR3 loop is CASSLEGATENEQFF. The CDR3 DNA reads TGCGCCAGCAGCTTGGAAGGGGCTACTGAGAATGAGCAGTTCTTC.

This clonotype was counted between two and nine times. The J gene is TRBJ1-6, the V gene TRBV6-5, with a tentative D call TRBD1 (5 bases). The V gene's germline CDR1 is MNHEY and CDR2 SVGAGI. This CDR3 has 17 amino acids. Deletions cut 0 bases from V and 6 bases from J, with 15 bases between. The CDR3 is CASSYSMPGTGNSPLHF. CDR3 bases: TGTGCCAGCAGTTACTCGATGCCGGGGACTGGTAATTCACCCCTCCACTTT.

This clonotype was seen more than once but under ten times. The CDR3 region is CASSLPKGASGVWAYEQYF. CDR3 DNA sequence: TGTGCCAGCAGCTTACCCAAAGGGGCTAGCGGGGTTTGGGCCTACGAGCAGTACTTC. The chain links TRBV11-2 to TRBJ2-7, with 9 bases lining up with TRBD2. With V trimmed by 2 bases and J by 2 bases, 16 bases remained unmatched. The CDR3 extends over 19 amino acids. Germline assignment: CDR1 SGHAT and CDR2 FQNNGV.

This clonotype showed up just a few times. The V call is TRBV5-6, the J call TRBJ2-3, with D perhaps matching TRBD1 or TRBD2 (6 bases each). The V and J ends lost 0 bases and 3 bases respectively, with 14 bases between them. Looked up from germline, CDR1 is SGHDT and CDR2 is YYEEEE. The CDR3 has 16 residues. The CDR3 spells CASSLDRGQGTDTQYF. As DNA, the CDR3 is TGTGCCAGCAGCTTGGATCGGGGGCAGGGGACAGATACGCAGTATTTT.

This clonotype was seen a handful of times. The gene calls are TRBV19 and TRBJ2-2, with a tentative D call TRBD2 (5 bases). Deletions cut 9 bases from V and 0 bases from J, with 20 bases between. CDR3 length: 17 amino acids. Germline V gene sequence: CDR1 LNHDA, CDR2 SQIVND (reference sequence). CDR3 sequence (DNA): TGTGCCAGGCCAAAGACTACCCCCGTATCGAACACCGGGGAGCTGTTTTTT. It translates to CARPKTTPVSNTGELFF.

This clonotype was recorded a few times. This chain uses TRBV10-3 with TRBJ2-5, with a tentative D call TRBD1 (5 bases). V shed 6 bases and J shed 5 bases, with 22 bases lying between them. The CDR3 spans 16 residues. Germline CDR1 reads ENHRY; CDR2 reads SYGVKD. CDR3 protein: CAISLHSQQDPETQYF. Written as DNA, the CDR3 is TGTGCCATCAGCCTACACTCACAACAGGATCCGGAGACCCAGTACTTC.

The table lists this clonotype with many counts. The rearrangement uses TRBV12-3 or TRBV12-4 and TRBJ2-5; D remains ambiguous. The CDR3 spans 14 residues. V was shortened by 2 bases and J by 5 bases, with 12 bases between the two germline ends. The CDR3 DNA follows: TGTGCCAGCAGTTTAACTGGGCTCGGGGAGACCCAGTACTTC. Translated, it gives CASSLTGLGETQYF.

The genes are TRBV5-4 and TRBJ2-2, with 11 bases aligning to TRBD2. The CDR3 has 16 residues. The germline CDR1 and CDR2 sequences are SGHNT and YYREEE (reference sequence). The ends lost 0 bases at V and 5 bases at J; junction bases unmatched: 3. The CDR3 loop is CASSLASGGRTGELFF. The CDR3, as DNA: TGTGCCAGCAGCTTGGCTAGCGGGGGGAGGACCGGGGAGCTGTTTTTT. The whole variable domain, filled in from reference TRBV5-4 and TRBJ2-2, reads ETGVTQSPTHLIKTRGQQVTLRCSSQSGHNTVSWYQQALGQGPQFIFQYYREEENGRGNFPPRFSGLQFPNYSSELNVNALELDDSALYLCASSLASGGRTGELFFGEGSRLTVL.

With regard to this clonotype: Mismatch with germline at one junction end may stem from a read error. The chain uses TRBV7-2 and TRBJ2-3; 12 bases are shared with TRBD2. This CDR3 region has 12 residues. Germline values: CDR1 SGHTA, CDR2 FQGNSA. CDR3 sequence: CASSSTLAGGSF. The CDR3 DNA reads as TGTGCCAGCAGCTCAACCCTAGCGGGGGGGTCCTTT. Complete variable domain (other parts from reference TRBV7-2 and TRBJ2-3): GAGVSQSPSNKVTEKGKDVELRCDPISGHTALYWYRQSLGQGLEFLIYFQGNSAPDKSGLPSDRFSAERTGGSVSTLTIQRTQQEDSAVYLCASSSTLAGGSFGPGTRLTVL.

In its sample, this clonotype was seen a few times. Written as DNA, the CDR3 is TGTGCCAGCAGTTACTCCTATTCGGGACAGGGTTTTACCGGGGAGCTGTTTTTT. Translation gives CASSYSYSGQGFTGELFF. The rearrangement links TRBV6-5 to TRBJ2-2, with 9 bases lining up with TRBD1. Looked up from germline, CDR1 is MNHEY and CDR2 is SVGAGI. With V trimmed by 0 bases and J by 5 bases, 10 bases remained unmatched. CDR3 length equals 18 residues.

There are many counts of this clonotype. The rearrangement links TRBV4-3 to TRBJ1-4; 7 bases align to TRBD1. V dropped 0 bases and J dropped 10; count of bases not matched to a gene: 5. This CDR3 has 14 amino acids. Germline CDR1 and CDR2: LGHNA and YSLEER. The CDR3 DNA reads as TGCGCCAGCAGCCAAGACAGGGGGGCGCGAAAACTGTTTTTT. Amino acids: CASSQDRGARKLFF.

This clonotype has only a few counts. V and J are TRBV7-3 and TRBJ2-7; D ambiguous. The germline gives CDR1 SGHTA, CDR2 FQGTGA. V lost 2 bases, J lost 3 bases, and 8 bases lay in between. The CDR3 is made up of 13 amino acids. CDR3 in amino acids: CASSLRTGYEQYF. The DNA of the CDR3 is TGTGCCAGCAGCTTACGGACGGGCTACGAGCAGTACTTC.

This chain uses TRBV5-1 with TRBJ2-3; possibly TRBD1 for D (6 bases). From germline, CDR1 is SGHRS and CDR2 YFSETQ. Trimming removed 5 bases at V and 0 bases at J, with 16 bases between. CDR3 size: 16 residues. The CDR3 coding sequence is TGCGCCAGCAGACACGGACAGTCTATTAGCACAGATACGCAGTATTTT. This encodes CASRHGQSISTDTQYF.

This clonotype was seen at least ten times. This chain uses TRBV11-2 with TRBJ1-2; 7 bases line up with TRBD1. V lost 7 bases, J lost 2 bases, and 19 bases stayed unmatched. The length of the CDR3 is 18 residues. CDR1 is SGHAT and CDR2 is FQNNGV in the germline V gene. CDR3 DNA sequence: TGTGCCAGCACCCCCCCACGGGGGGGGGACAGCTCCAACTATGGCTACACCTTC. Protein sequence: CASTPPRGGDSSNYGYTF.

This clonotype has just a few counts. The rearrangement joins TRBV5-1 to TRBJ2-5, with D possibly being TRBD1 (6 bases). V was cut by 4 bases and J by 1 base, with 11 bases left in between. Germline V CDR1 and CDR2: SGHRS, YFSETQ. The length of the CDR3 is 14 residues. CDR3 nucleotides: TGCGCCAGCAGCCCCACGACAGGCCAAGAGACCCAGTACTTC. Encoded protein: CASSPTTGQETQYF.

This clonotype was seen a few times. The rearrangement uses TRBV12-3 or TRBV12-4 and TRBJ1-6; D remains ambiguous. There are 14 residues in the CDR3. V lost 7 bases, J lost 2 bases, and 9 bases lay in between. CDR3 residues: CASTPTPYNSPLHF. The CDR3 DNA is TGTGCCAGCACCCCTACCCCCTATAATTCACCCCTCCACTTT.

This clonotype was detected ten times or more. The chain is built from TRBV4-1 and TRBJ2-1; D is ambiguous. From germline, CDR1 is MGHRA and CDR2 YSYEKL. Trimming cost V 6 bases and J 3 bases, with 12 bases left between them. The CDR3 extends over 14 amino acids. The CDR3 bases are TGCGCCAGCAGGCGTGGGGTGGGCTACAATGAGCAGTTCTTC. It yields the protein CASRRGVGYNEQFF.

This rearrangement joins TRBV4-1 to TRBJ2-7, with 7 bases fitting TRBD2. V gave up 4 bases and J gave up 6 bases; unmatched junction bases: 6. Germline-derived CDR1 and CDR2 are MGHRA and YSYEKL. The CDR3 is made up of 13 amino acids. CDR3 sequence (DNA): TGCGCCAGCAGCCGGGGGGGAGGATCCGAGCAGTACGTC. Its translation: CASSRGGGSEQYV.